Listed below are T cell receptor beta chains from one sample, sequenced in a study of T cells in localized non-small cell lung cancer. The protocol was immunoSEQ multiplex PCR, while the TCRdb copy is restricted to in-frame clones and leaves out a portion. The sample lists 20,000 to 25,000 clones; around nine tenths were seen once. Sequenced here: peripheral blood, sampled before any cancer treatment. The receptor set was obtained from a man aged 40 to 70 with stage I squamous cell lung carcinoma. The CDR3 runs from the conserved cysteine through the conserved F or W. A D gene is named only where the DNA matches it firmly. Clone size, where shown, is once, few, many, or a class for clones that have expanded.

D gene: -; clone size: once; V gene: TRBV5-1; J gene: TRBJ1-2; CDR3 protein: CASREGKVGYTF; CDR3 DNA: TGCGCCAGCAGGGAGGGGAAGGTTGGCTACACCTTC
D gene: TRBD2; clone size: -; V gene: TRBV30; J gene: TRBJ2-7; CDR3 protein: CAWSVGGSSYEQYF; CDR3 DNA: TGTGCCTGGAGCGTCGGGGGGAGCTCCTACGAGCAGTACTTC
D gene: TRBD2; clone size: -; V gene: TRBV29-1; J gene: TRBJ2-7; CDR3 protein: CSVEHGGAYEQYF; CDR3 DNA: TGCAGCGTTGAACATGGGGGGGCCTACGAGCAGTACTTC
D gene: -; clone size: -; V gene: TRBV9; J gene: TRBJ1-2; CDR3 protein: CASSPDSYGYTF; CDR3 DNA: TGTGCCAGCAGCCCAGACAGCTATGGCTACACCTTC
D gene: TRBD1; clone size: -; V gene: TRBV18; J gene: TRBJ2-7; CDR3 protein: CASSPTGTEQYF; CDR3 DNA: TGTGCCAGCTCACCGACAGGGACCGAGCAGTACTTC
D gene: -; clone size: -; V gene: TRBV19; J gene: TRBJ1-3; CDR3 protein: CASSAQGARSGNTIYF; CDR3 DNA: TGTGCCAGTAGTGCCCAAGGCGCCCGCTCTGGAAACACCATATATTTT
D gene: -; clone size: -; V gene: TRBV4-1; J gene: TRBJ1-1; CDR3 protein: CASSLLGGNTEAFF; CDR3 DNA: TGCGCCAGCAGCCTTTTGGGGGGGAACACTGAAGCTTTCTTT
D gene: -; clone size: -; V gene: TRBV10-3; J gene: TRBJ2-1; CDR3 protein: CAISESRGSSYNEQFF; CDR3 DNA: TGTGCCATCAGTGAGTCAAGGGGGAGCTCCTACAATGAGCAGTTCTTC
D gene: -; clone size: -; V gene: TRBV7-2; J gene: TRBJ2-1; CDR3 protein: CASSLGHSGHEQFF; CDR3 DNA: TGTGCCAGCAGCTTAGGGCACAGCGGCCATGAGCAGTTCTTC
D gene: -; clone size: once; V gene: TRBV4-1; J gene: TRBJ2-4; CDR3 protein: CASSPPRGGLSKNIQYF; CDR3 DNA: TGCGCCAGCAGCCCCCCCCGAGGGGGATTATCCAAAAACATTCAGTACTTC
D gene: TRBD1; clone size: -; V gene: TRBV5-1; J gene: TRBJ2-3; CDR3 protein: CASSPGQESTDTQYF; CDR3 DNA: TGCGCCAGCAGCCCGGGACAGGAAAGCACAGATACGCAGTATTTT
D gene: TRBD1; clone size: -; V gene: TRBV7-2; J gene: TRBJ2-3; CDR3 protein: CASSPQPPTGHVGDTQYF; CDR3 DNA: TGTGCCAGCAGCCCCCAACCCCCGACAGGGCACGTGGGAGATACGCAGTATTTT
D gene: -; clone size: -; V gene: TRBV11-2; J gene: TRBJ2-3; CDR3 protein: CASSGGVVRADTQYF; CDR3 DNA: TGTGCCAGCAGCGGCGGGGTGGTTCGGGCAGATACGCAGTATTTT
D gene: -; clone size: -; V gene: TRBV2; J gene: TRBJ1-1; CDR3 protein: CASRAGRMNTEAFF; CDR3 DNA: TGTGCCAGCAGGGCGGGACGGATGAACACTGAAGCTTTCTTT
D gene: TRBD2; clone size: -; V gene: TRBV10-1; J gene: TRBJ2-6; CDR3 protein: CASSRHPLAGGISGANVLTF; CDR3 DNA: TGCGCCAGCAGTAGACACCCGCTAGCGGGGGGAATCTCTGGGGCCAACGTCCTGACTTTC
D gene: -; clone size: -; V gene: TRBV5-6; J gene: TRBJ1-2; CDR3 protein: CASSLAGRGLGGYTF; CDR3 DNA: TGTGCCAGCAGCTTGGCCGGGAGGGGGTTGGGTGGCTACACCTTC
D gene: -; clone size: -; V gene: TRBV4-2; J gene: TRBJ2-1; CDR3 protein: CASSPQRRGDNEQFF; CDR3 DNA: TGTGCCAGCAGCCCCCAGAGGAGAGGGGACAATGAGCAGTTCTTC
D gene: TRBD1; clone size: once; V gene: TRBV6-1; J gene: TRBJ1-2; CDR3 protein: CASSLRTGVGYTF; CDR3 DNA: TGTGCCAGCAGTCTCCGGACAGGGGTTGGCTACACCTTC
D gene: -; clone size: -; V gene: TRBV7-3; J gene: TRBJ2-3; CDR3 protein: CASSLSLRGGVGDTQYF; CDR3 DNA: TGTGCCAGCAGCTTAAGTCTAAGGGGCGGGGTGGGAGATACGCAGTATTTT
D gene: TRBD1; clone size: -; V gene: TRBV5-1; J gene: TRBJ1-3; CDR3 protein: CASSLGTGASGNTIYF; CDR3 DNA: TGCGCCAGCAGCCTCGGGACAGGGGCATCCGGAAACACCATATATTTT
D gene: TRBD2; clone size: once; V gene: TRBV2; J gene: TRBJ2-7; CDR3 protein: CASSTGGDPYEQYF; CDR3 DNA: TGTGCCAGCAGTACGGGGGGAGACCCTTACGAGCAGTACTTC
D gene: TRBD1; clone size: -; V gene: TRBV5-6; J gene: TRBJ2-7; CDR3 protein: CASRRTGLEQYF; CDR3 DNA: TGTGCCAGCAGACGGACAGGGCTCGAGCAGTACTTC
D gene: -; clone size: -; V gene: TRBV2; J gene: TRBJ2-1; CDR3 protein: CASNPDSNEQFF; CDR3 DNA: TGTGCCAGCAACCCGGACTCCAATGAGCAGTTCTTC
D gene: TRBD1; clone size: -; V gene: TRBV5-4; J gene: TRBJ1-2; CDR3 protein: CASSFPGQGALGYTF; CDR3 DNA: TGTGCCAGCAGCTTTCCGGGACAGGGGGCATTAGGCTACACCTTC
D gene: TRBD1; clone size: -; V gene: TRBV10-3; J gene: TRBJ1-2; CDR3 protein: CAISERAGGEANYGYTF; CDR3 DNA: TGTGCCATCAGTGAGAGGGCAGGGGGCGAAGCTAACTATGGCTACACCTTC
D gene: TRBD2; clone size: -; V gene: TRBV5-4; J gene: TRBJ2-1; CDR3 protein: CASTPAGGRDEQFF; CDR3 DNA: TGTGCCAGCACCCCCGCGGGGGGCCGGGATGAGCAGTTCTTC
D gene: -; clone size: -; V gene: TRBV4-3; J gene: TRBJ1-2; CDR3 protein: CASSQVGFKYGYTF; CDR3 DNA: TGCGCCAGCAGCCAAGTCGGGTTCAAATATGGCTACACCTTC
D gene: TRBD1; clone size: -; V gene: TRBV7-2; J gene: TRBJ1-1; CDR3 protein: CASSWTGDGTEAFF; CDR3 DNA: TGTGCCAGCAGCTGGACAGGGGACGGAACTGAAGCTTTCTTT
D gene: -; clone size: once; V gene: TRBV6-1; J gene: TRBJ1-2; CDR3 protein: CASRDSASYGYTF; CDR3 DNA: TGTGCCAGCAGGGACAGTGCATCTTATGGCTACACCTTC
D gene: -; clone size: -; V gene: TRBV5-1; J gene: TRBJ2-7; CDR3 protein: CASSLQVSSYEQYF; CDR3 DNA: TGCGCCAGCAGCTTGCAGGTGAGCTCCTACGAGCAGTACTTC
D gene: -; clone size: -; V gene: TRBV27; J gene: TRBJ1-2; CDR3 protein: CASRGVVSGVYGYTF; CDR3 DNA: TGTGCCAGCAGGGGAGTGGTGTCTGGGGTCTATGGCTACACCTTC
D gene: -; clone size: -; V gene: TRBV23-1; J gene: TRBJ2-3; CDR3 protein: CASSQSGPNTDTQYF; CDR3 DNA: TGCGCCAGCAGTCAATCCGGACCCAACACAGATACGCAGTATTTT
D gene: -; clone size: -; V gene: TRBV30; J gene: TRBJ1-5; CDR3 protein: CAWSVPGQSNQPQHF; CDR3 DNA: TGTGCCTGGAGTGTACCTGGACAGAGCAATCAGCCCCAGCATTTT
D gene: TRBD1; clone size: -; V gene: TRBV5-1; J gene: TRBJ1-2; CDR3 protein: CASSPGTGTVLGYTF; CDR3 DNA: TGCGCCAGCAGCCCGGGGACAGGGACTGTACTAGGCTACACCTTC
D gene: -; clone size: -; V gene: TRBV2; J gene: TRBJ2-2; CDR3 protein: CASSEQGSTGELFF; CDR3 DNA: TGTGCCAGCAGTGAACAGGGGAGCACCGGGGAGCTGTTTTTT
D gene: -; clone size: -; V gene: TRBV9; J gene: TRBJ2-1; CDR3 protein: CASSAGTPPYNEQFF; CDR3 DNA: TGTGCCAGCAGCGCAGGGACCCCCCCCTACAATGAGCAGTTCTTC
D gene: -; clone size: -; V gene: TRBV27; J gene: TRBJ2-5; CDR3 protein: CASSSRAVVYQETQYF; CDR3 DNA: TGTGCCAGCAGTTCCCGGGCAGTGGTATACCAAGAGACCCAGTACTTC
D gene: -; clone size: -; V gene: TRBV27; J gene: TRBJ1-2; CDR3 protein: CASSHQGGGYTF; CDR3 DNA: TGTGCCAGCAGTCACCAAGGAGGGGGCTACACCTTC
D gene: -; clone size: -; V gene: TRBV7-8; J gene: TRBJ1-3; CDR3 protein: CASSLESRTASSGNTIYF; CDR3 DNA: TGTGCCAGCAGCTTAGAATCTCGCACAGCGAGCTCTGGAAACACCATATATTTT
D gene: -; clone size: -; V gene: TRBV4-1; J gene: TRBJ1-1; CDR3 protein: CASSPHSGRNTEAFF; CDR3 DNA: TGCGCCAGCAGCCCTCATTCGGGACGGAACACTGAAGCTTTCTTT
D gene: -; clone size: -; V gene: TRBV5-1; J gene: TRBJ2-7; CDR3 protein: CASSLVDSTTYEQYF; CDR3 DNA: TGCGCCAGCAGCTTGGTTGACAGCACAACCTACGAGCAGTACTTC
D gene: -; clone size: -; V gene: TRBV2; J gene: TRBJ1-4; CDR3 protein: CASRQTFNEKLFF; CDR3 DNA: TGTGCCAGCAGACAGACTTTTAATGAAAAACTGTTTTTT
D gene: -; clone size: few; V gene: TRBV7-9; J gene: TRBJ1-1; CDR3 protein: CASFPGSSTEAFF; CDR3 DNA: TGTGCCAGCTTCCCGGGTTCCAGCACTGAAGCTTTCTTT
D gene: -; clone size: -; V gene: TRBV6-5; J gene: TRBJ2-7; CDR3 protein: CASSYPGREQYF; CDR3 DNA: TGTGCCAGCAGTTACCCCGGACGAGAGCAGTACTTC
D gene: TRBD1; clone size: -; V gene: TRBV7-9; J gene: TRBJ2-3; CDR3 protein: CASSSGTGLSTDTQYF; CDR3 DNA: TGTGCCAGCAGCTCCGGGACAGGGTTGAGCACAGATACGCAGTATTTT
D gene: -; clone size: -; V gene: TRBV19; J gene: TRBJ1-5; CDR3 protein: CASSTPPGWDNQPQHF; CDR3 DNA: TGTGCCAGTAGTACTCCTCCAGGGTGGGACAATCAGCCCCAGCATTTT
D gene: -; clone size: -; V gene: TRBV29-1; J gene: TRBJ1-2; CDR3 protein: CSVEDRTGYTF; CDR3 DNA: TGCAGCGTTGAAGACAGGACGGGCTACACCTTC
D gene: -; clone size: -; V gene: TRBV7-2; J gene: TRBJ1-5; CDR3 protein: CASSPSGLENQPQHF; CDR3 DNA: TGTGCCAGCAGCCCTTCGGGTCTCGAAAATCAGCCCCAGCATTTT
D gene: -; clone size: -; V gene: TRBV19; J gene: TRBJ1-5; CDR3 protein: CASSRAAGVPQPQHF; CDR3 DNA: TGTGCCAGTAGTCGCGCGGCAGGGGTACCTCAGCCCCAGCATTTT
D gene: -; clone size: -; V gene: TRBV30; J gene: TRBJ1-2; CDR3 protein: CAWSAKQAWGYTF; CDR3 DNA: TGTGCCTGGAGCGCGAAACAGGCGTGGGGCTACACCTTC
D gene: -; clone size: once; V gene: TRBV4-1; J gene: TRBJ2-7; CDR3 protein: CASSQGLGLYEQYF; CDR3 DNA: TGCGCCAGCAGCCAAGGTTTAGGGCTCTACGAGCAGTACTTC
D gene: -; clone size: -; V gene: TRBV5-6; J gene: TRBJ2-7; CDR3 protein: CASRDLLSYEQYF; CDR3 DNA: TGTGCCAGCAGGGACTTATTATCCTACGAGCAGTACTTC
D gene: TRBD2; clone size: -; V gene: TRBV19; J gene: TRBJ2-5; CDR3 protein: CASSIAGGGAQETQYF; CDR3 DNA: TGTGCCAGTAGTATAGCGGGCGGGGGGGCCCAAGAGACCCAGTACTTC
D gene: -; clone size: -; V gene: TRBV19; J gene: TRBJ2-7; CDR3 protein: CASSIFWGNYEQYF; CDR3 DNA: TGTGCCAGTAGTATATTCTGGGGCAACTACGAGCAGTACTTC
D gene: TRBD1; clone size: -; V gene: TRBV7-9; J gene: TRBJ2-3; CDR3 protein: CASSPTGQVTFTDTQYF; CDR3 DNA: TGTGCCAGCAGCCCCACGGGACAGGTCACTTTCACAGATACGCAGTATTTT
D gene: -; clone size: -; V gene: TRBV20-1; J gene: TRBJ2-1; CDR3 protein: CSARNSGLQFF; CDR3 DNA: TGCAGTGCTCGAAACTCCGGTTTACAGTTCTTC
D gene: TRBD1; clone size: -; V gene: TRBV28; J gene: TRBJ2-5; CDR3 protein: CASSPQGTGTQYF; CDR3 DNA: TGTGCCAGCAGTCCACAGGGGACAGGGACCCAGTACTTC
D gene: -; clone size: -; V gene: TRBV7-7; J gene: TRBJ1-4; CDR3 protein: CASSLIRQLNEKLFF; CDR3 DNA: TGTGCCAGCAGCTTAATCCGGCAGCTTAATGAAAAACTGTTTTTT
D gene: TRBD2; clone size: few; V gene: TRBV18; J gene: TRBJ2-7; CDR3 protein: CASSPGGGYEQYF; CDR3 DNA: TGTGCCAGCTCACCCGGGGGGGGCTACGAGCAGTACTTC